This TCR beta chain was documented in a study of blood T cell repertoires in COVID-19. CDR1 is KGHSH, CDR2 LQKENI, per germline. The V segment lost 3 bases and the J segment 4 bases; nucleotides outside the gene matches: 6. The CDR3 has 15 amino acids. The protocol was immunoSEQ multiplex PCR, while the TCRdb copy is restricted to in-frame clones and leaves out a portion. The sample carries a few hundred thousand clones, more than 65% recorded once. This sequence originates from a man in his forties who had recovered from COVID-19. Source material: peripheral blood. The chain employs TRBV18 and TRBJ2-5; 9 nucleotides match TRBD1. The CDR3 region has the DNA TGTGCCAGCTCACCTGGACAGGGGTACGGAGAGACCCAGTACTTC. Translating it yields CASSPGQGYGETQYF.